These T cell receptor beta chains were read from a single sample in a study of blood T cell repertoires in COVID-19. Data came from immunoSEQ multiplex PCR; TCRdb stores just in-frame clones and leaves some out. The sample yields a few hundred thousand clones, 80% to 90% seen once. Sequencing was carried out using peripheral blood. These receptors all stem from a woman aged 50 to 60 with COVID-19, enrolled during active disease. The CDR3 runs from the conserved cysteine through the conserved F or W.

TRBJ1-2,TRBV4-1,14,CASSQEGRRSGYTF
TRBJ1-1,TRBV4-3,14,CASSQEAGLAEAFF
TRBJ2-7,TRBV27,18,CASSLESPGTGASYEQYF
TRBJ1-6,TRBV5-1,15,CASSLATGGSSPLHF
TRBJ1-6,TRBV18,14,CASSLTVYNSPLHF
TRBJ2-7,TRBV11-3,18,CASSLLSASGTSSYEQYF
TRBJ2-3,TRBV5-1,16,CASSLAASGNTDTQYF
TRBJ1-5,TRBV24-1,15,CATSGRGTGNQPQHF
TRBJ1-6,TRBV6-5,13,CASILLDNSPLHF
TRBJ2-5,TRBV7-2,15,CASRLGTILQETQYF
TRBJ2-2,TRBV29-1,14,CSVGGRAVTGELFF
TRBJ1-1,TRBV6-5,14,CASKRDTSNTEAFF
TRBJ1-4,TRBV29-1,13,CSVRGQDGWKLFF
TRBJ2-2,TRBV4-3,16,CASSRQTGSYTGELFF
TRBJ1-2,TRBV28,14,CASWGGSLHYGYTF
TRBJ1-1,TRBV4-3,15,CASSQDVGGNTEAFF
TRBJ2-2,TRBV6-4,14,CASRLAGDTGELFF
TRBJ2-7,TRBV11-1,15,CASSLGQGAWYEQYF
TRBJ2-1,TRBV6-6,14,CATFVGEGYNEQFF
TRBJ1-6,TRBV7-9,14,CASSLSGDDSPLHF
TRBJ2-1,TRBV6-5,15,CASRIAGGSYNEQFF
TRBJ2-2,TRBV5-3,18,CARSLSPGGEGNTGELFF
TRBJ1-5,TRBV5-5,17,CASSLLPQGNSNQPQHF
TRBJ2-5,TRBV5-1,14,CASRQADRSGTQYF
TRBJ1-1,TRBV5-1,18,CASSLFPGMVDMNTEAFF
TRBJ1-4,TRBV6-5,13,CASILGANEKLFF
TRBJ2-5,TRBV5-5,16,CASRPRGVATRETQYF
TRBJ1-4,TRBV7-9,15,CASSLGQGRHEKLFF
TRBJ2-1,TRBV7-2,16,CASSTPGQGLENEQFF
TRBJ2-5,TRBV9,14,CASSVGGIQETQYF
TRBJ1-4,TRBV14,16,CASSQARAAANEKLFF
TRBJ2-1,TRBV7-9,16,CASSSLTSGRVNEQFF
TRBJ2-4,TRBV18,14,CASSPDREENIQYF
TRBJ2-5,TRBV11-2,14,CASSLGQMEETQYF
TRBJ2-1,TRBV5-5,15,CASSSGQGSYNEQFF
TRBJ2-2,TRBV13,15,CASSRQTRYTGELFF
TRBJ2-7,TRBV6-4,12,CASRHTTYEQYF
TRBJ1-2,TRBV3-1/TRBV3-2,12,CASSQRDYGYTF
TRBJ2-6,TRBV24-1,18,CATSVGTGGTSGANVLTF
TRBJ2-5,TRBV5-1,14,CASSIGQGGETQYF
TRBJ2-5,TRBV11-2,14,CASSLDPGKETQYF
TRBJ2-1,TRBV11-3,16,CASSLATGVSGDEQFF
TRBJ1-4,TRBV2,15,CATSGGGATNEKLFF
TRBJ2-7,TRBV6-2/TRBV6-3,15,CASSYGTGIYYEQYF
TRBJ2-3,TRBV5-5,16,CASSQPRDSSTDTQYF
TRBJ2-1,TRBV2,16,CASSESGRGSYNEQFF
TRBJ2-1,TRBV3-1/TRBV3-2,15,CASSPPGLAGGEQFF
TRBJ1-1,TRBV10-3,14,CAISVGAANTEAFF
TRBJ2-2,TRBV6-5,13,CASRQGSVGELFF
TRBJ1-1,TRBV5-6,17,CASSLPYRVVPNTEAFF
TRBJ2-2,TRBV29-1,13,CSVRRVNTGELFF